The 8 T cell receptor beta chains given below trace back to one sample, sequenced in a study of cytotoxic CD8 clonotypes in ibrutinib-treated CLL. Data came from immunoSEQ multiplex PCR; TCRdb stores just in-frame clones and leaves some out. The table lists under 150,000 clones, about 84% of them singletons. The material sequenced was PBMCs, taken after 36 months of ibrutinib treatment. These receptors all stem from a human donor with chronic lymphocytic leukemia.

The chain recombines TRBV28 with TRBJ1-2, with D uncertain. CDR1 is MDHEN, CDR2 SYDVKM, per germline. V was pared by 7 bases and J by 8 bases, with 11 bases between. The CDR3 consists of 11 residues. The CDR3 region is CASTSTSGYTF. In nucleotides, the CDR3 is TGTGCCAGCACCAGTACTAGCGGCTACACCTTC.

V usage is TRBV13 and J usage is TRBJ1-1; D ambiguous. Germline CDR1 PRHDT, CDR2 FYEKMQ (reference sequence). This CDR3 has 12 amino acids. The V end was cut by 6 bases, the J end by 6 bases, with 11 bases between. CDR3 in DNA: TGTGCCAGCAGTGGACTGTTCGCTGAAGCTTTCTTT. This encodes CASSGLFAEAFF.

The chain has TRBV4-1 and TRBJ2-3; D is undetermined. Trimming pared 3 bases from V and 1 base from J, leaving 8 bases between. CDR1 and CDR2 (germline): MGHRA, YSYEKL. This CDR3 has 14 residues. CDR3 sequence (DNA): TGCGCCAGCAGCCACCCCGTGGGCACAGATACGCAGTATTTT. It specifies CASSHPVGTDTQYF.

The table lists this clone with a few counts. The V call is TRBV7-2, the J call TRBJ1-2; D not certain. Trimming took off 3 bases at V and 2 bases at J, with 4 bases between the two ends. Germline V gene data show CDR1 as SGHTA and CDR2 as FQGNSA. The CDR3 consists of 12 residues. CDR3 nucleotide sequence: TGTGCCAGCAGCTTCCCGAACTATGGCTACACCTTC. Protein sequence: CASSFPNYGYTF.

The V gene is TRBV7-9, the J gene TRBJ1-1; D call uncertain. The germline V gene encodes CDR1 SEHNR and CDR2 FQNEAQ (reference sequence). This CDR3 contains 12 residues. Trimming shortened V by 5 bases and J by 8 bases, and 12 bases separated the two germline ends. CDR3 protein: CASSRGGPEAFF. CDR3 DNA sequence: TGTGCCAGCAGCCGAGGAGGTCCGGAAGCTTTCTTT.

This clone was observed a few times. V usage is TRBV6-1 and J usage is TRBJ2-2, with TRBD1 matching over 7 bases. CDR1 and CDR2 from the germline V gene are MNHNS and SASEGT. J gave up 6 bases and V 2 bases, and 3 bases lay outside the gene matches. CDR3 length: 14 residues. The CDR3 is CASSETRGPGELFF. The DNA of the CDR3 is TGTGCCAGCAGTGAAACGAGGGGGCCCGGGGAGCTGTTTTTT.

The rearrangement links TRBV11-2 to TRBJ2-3, with 8 bases lining up with TRBD2. V was clipped by 8 bases and J by 5 bases; unmatched bases: 3. The CDR3 is 12 residues long. Germline lookup yields CDR1 SGHAT and CDR2 FQNNGV. CDR3 loop: CASGLARDTQYF. The CDR3 DNA follows: TGTGCCAGCGGACTAGCAAGAGATACGCAGTATTTT.

This chain joins TRBV11-2 and TRBJ2-7, with D hard to call. The CDR3 runs to 11 residues. Germline CDR1 and CDR2: SGHAT and FQNNGV. Trimming stripped 8 bases from V and 7 bases from J, with 12 bases between. The CDR3 here is CASGRVLEQYF. The DNA for the CDR3 is TGTGCCAGCGGACGGGTCCTGGAGCAGTACTTC.